The clone carrying this T cell receptor beta chain was detected only once. This sample is part of a study of blood T cell repertoires in COVID-19. Method: immunoSEQ multiplex PCR; TCRdb's copy keeps in-frame clones and lacks some. This sample has a few hundred thousand clones, with approximately 93% found just once. This CDR3 comprises 16 residues. Trimming removed 0 bases at V and 6 bases at J, with 18 bases between. The germline CDR1 and CDR2 sequences are GTSNPN and SVGIG (reference sequence). The V and J genes are TRBV30 and TRBJ1-5; D may be TRBD1 (6 bases). The source of this sequence is a woman aged 40 to 50 who had been exposed to COVID-19. The sequenced sample was PBMCs or T cells enriched from blood (not recorded which). The DNA of the CDR3 is TGTGCCTGGAGTGTAGGCTCGGGGGGCTCAGGTCAGCCCCAGCATTTT. Protein sequence: CAWSVGSGGSGQPQHF.